The 12 T cell receptor beta chains below all came from one sample that was sequenced in a study of early T cells in non-severe SARS-CoV-2 infection. TCRdb redid the calling of the 5' RACE reads with MiXCR, one entry per CDR3 protein. The data contain 65,000 to 75,000 distinct CDR3 sequences, 11% of them seen just once; the ten biggest clones take up less than 5%. The source material was whole blood. The receptors here all came from an adult who was a healthcare worker with PCR-confirmed SARS-CoV-2 infection or an uninfected control (not recorded which).

The chain employs TRBV6-5 and TRBJ2-7; D possibly corresponds to TRBD2 (5 bases). Trimming stripped 6 bases from V and 5 bases from J, with 14 bases between. The CDR3 has 13 amino acids. Per the germline V gene, CDR1 is MNHEY and CDR2 is SVGAGI. The CDR3: CASRTIREHEQYF. For the CDR3, the DNA is TGTGCCAGCAGGACCATTCGGGAACACGAGCAGTACTTC.

The chain combines TRBV20-1 with TRBJ2-1; weak D call: TRBD1 (6 bases). CDR1 and CDR2 from the germline V gene are DFQATT and SNEGSKA (reference sequence). V gave up 6 bases and J gave up 6 bases, with 15 bases separating them. This CDR3 has 13 residues. CDR3 sequence: CSATGQSGNEQFF. The CDR3 nucleotides are TGCAGTGCCACCGGACAGTCTGGCAATGAGCAGTTCTTC.

At least ten counts were recorded for this clonotype. V gene TRBV18 combines with J gene TRBJ2-1; the D gene could be TRBD1 or TRBD2 (5 bases each). The CDR3 consists of 16 residues. CDR1 and CDR2 (germline): KGHSH, LQKENI. The V end was cut by 1 base, the J end by 3 bases, with 13 bases between. The CDR3 bases are TGTGCCAGCTCACCACGAGGGACGATGAACTACAATGAGCAGTTCTTC. It translates to CASSPRGTMNYNEQFF. Filled out from reference TRBV18 and TRBJ2-1, the complete variable domain reads NAGVMQNPRHLVRRRGQEARLRCSPMKGHSHVYWYRQLPEEGLKFMVYLQKENIIDESGMPKERFSAEFPKEGPSILRIQQVVRGDSAAYFCASSPRGTMNYNEQFFGPGTRLTVL.

This clonotype was recorded at least ten times. The chain joins TRBV7-3 to TRBJ2-2; TRBD2 is a possible D gene (6 bases). The CDR3 is made up of 16 amino acids. Trimming cost V 2 bases and J 6 bases, with 16 bases left between them. Germline-derived CDR1 and CDR2 are SGHTA and FQGTGA. The CDR3 coding sequence is TGTGCCAGCAGCTTAGCCGGGACTGCCGGAGCCGGGGAGCTGTTTTTT. It yields the protein CASSLAGTAGAGELFF.

This clonotype was counted ten times or more. The chain joins TRBV20-1 to TRBJ1-2; perhaps TRBD1 as D (5 bases). The germline gives CDR1 DFQATT, CDR2 SNEGSKA (reference sequence). The CDR3 loop spans 15 amino acids. Trimming cost V 0 bases and J 2 bases, with 13 bases left between them. CDR3 sequence (DNA): TGCAGTGCTAGAGATACCCATAGACAGAACTATGGCTACACCTTC. Translating gives CSARDTHRQNYGYTF.

The V gene is TRBV10-3, the J gene TRBJ2-7; TRBD2 is a possible D gene (6 bases). Trimming stripped 4 bases from V and 6 bases from J, with 13 bases between. This CDR3 has 13 residues. Germline assignment: CDR1 ENHRY and CDR2 SYGVKD. In nucleotides, the CDR3 is TGTGCCATCAGTGGTAATGGAGGGGCCGAGCAGTACTTC. Protein product: CAISGNGGAEQYF.

This clonotype has just a few counts. The chain recombines TRBV6-1 with TRBJ2-1; D is possibly TRBD2 (6 bases). CDR1 MNHNS and CDR2 SASEGT come from the germline V gene. With 4 bases removed from V and 4 bases from J, the gap between germline ends came to 11 bases. The CDR3 extends over 14 amino acids. CDR3 sequence (DNA): TGTGCCAGCAGTGGGCTAGCGAAGTACAATGAGCAGTTCTTC. Its translation: CASSGLAKYNEQFF.

This clonotype has at least ten counts. This sequence joins TRBV9 and TRBJ1-5; TRBD1 matches 7 bases. J was trimmed by 3 bases and V by 8 bases; bases with no gene match: 8. The V gene's germline CDR1 is SGDLS and CDR2 YYNGEE. The CDR3 contains 14 residues. This chain's CDR3 is CARDRELDNQPQHF. CDR3 sequence (DNA): TGTGCCAGAGACAGGGAACTTGACAATCAGCCCCAGCATTTT.

This clonotype was counted many times. The rearrangement links TRBV19 to TRBJ2-1, with 11 bases matching TRBD2. The CDR3 extends over 15 amino acids. V was pared by 5 bases and J by 5 bases, with 5 bases of the junction left unmatched. The germline V gene encodes CDR1 LNHDA and CDR2 SQIVND (reference sequence). As DNA, the CDR3 is TGTGCCAGTAGTTCCCGACTAGCGGGACACAATGAGCAGTTCTTC. This gives the protein CASSSRLAGHNEQFF.

This clonotype was seen more than once but under ten times. V is TRBV4-1 and J is TRBJ2-2; 7 bases fit TRBD1. The germline CDR1 and CDR2 sequences are MGHRA and YSYEKL. J gave up 8 bases and V 2 bases, and 5 bases lay outside the gene matches. The CDR3 consists of 14 residues. The CDR3 sequence is CASSQLQGRGELFF. The DNA for the CDR3 is TGCGCCAGCAGCCAATTACAGGGGAGAGGGGAGCTGTTTTTT.

This clonotype was seen more than once but under ten times. The rearrangement uses TRBV2 and TRBJ1-5, with 9 bases identical to TRBD1. The CDR3 spans 13 residues. CDR1 is SNHLY and CDR2 is FYNNEI in the germline V gene. V gave up 6 bases and J gave up 4 bases; unmatched junction bases: 1. The CDR3 sequence is CASSGTGNQPQHF. CDR3 bases: TGTGCCAGCAGCGGGACAGGGAATCAGCCCCAGCATTTT.

This clonotype has at least ten counts. The V and J genes are TRBV11-2 and TRBJ2-1; 13 bases are a match to TRBD2. V shed 3 bases and J 7 bases; nucleotides not matched to a gene: 6. From germline, CDR1 is SGHAT and CDR2 FQNNGV. CDR3 length equals 16 residues. The CDR3 loop reads CASSFGLAGAGNEQFF. The DNA for the CDR3 is TGTGCCAGCAGCTTTGGACTAGCGGGGGCGGGGAATGAGCAGTTCTTC.